These T cell receptor beta chains were read from a single sample in a study of blood T cell repertoires in COVID-19. Produced via immunoSEQ multiplex PCR; TCRdb's table is partial and in-frame only. This table has around 170,000 clones, about 85% appearing once. The specimen sequenced was peripheral blood. Receptors originate from a woman in her 30s with active or convalescent COVID-19. CDR3s include the opening cysteine and the closing phenylalanine or tryptophan. The order of the fields is V gene, clone size, D gene, J gene, CDR3 protein, CDR3 DNA. The D gene is left open where the match is weak. Size tells how often a clone was seen (once, few, many) or the class of an expanded clone, and some rows leave it out.

TRBV6-6	NA	TRBD2	TRBJ2-1	CASTGTSALNEQFF	TGTGCCAGCACAGGGACTAGTGCCCTGAATGAGCAGTTCTTC
TRBV5-1	few	NA	TRBJ1-1	CASSLSPVNTEAFF	TGCGCCAGCAGCTTGTCTCCGGTGAACACTGAAGCTTTCTTT
TRBV18	NA	TRBD1	TRBJ1-2	CASSGQADYGYTF	TGTGCCAGCTCGGGACAGGCGGACTATGGCTACACCTTC
TRBV7-2	few	TRBD1	TRBJ1-2	CASSLGSGTVSYGYTF	TGTGCCAGCAGCCTTGGGTCCGGGACAGTTTCCTATGGCTACACCTTC
TRBV4-2	NA	TRBD2	TRBJ2-1	CASSQGTTSVGDEQFF	TGTGCCAGCAGCCAAGGTACGACTAGCGTTGGGGATGAGCAGTTCTTC
TRBV28	NA	NA	TRBJ1-5	CASSSSGGSSNQPQHF	TGTGCCAGCAGTTCTAGCGGGGGGAGTAGCAATCAGCCCCAGCATTTT
TRBV30	NA	TRBD1	TRBJ1-5	CAWSTGGDQPQHF	TGTGCCTGGAGTACAGGGGGCGATCAGCCCCAGCATTTT
TRBV9	NA	NA	TRBJ1-2	CASSVGVGSTNYGYTF	TGTGCCAGCAGCGTAGGTGTGGGGAGCACTAACTATGGCTACACCTTC
TRBV7-9	NA	TRBD2	TRBJ2-1	CASSSQRESYNEQFF	TGTGCCAGCAGCTCTCAGCGGGAATCCTACAATGAGCAGTTCTTC
TRBV18	NA	TRBD1	TRBJ2-7	CASSISGTGGGYSYEQYF	TGTGCCAGCTCAATCTCCGGGACAGGGGGCGGATACTCCTACGAGCAGTACTTC
TRBV7-2	NA	TRBD1	TRBJ2-2	CASSTGTVNTGELFF	TGTGCCAGCAGCACCGGGACAGTGAACACCGGGGAGCTGTTTTTT
TRBV11-2	NA	TRBD1	TRBJ1-4	CASSQGIDEKLFF	TGTGCCAGCTCACAGGGGATAGATGAAAAACTGTTTTTT
TRBV12-3/TRBV12-4	NA	TRBD1	TRBJ1-2	CASSLLQGKGYTF	TGTGCCAGCAGTTTATTACAGGGGAAAGGCTACACCTTC
TRBV6-1	NA	NA	TRBJ1-4	CASIPRTGMNEKLFF	TGTGCCAGCATTCCCCGAACGGGGATGAATGAAAAACTGTTTTTT
TRBV5-1	once	TRBD1	TRBJ2-7	CASSHDRGLRLEQYF	TGCGCCAGCAGCCACGACAGGGGGTTGCGTCTTGAGCAGTACTTC
TRBV4-1	NA	NA	TRBJ1-3	CASSQEDGRGNTIYF	TGCGCCAGCAGCCAAGAGGATGGGAGGGGAAACACCATATATTTT
TRBV5-1	NA	NA	TRBJ1-2	CASSRAGEGIYGYTF	TGCGCCAGCAGCCGCGCCGGGGAGGGAATTTATGGCTACACCTTC
TRBV5-1	NA	NA	TRBJ2-7	CASSTKGGPYEQYF	TGCGCCAGCAGCACCAAGGGGGGGCCCTACGAGCAGTACTTC